This TCR beta chain was identified in a study of cytomegalovirus exposure and HLA in healthy donors. Note on this clone: Its antigen remains unidentified.

Study-wide points: With further analysis later on, most CMV-associated TCR beta chains appeared HLA-restricted.

J was trimmed by 5 bases and V by 4 bases; bases with no gene match: 11. Germline loops: CDR1 SGHRS, CDR2 YFSETQ. The CDR3 sequence is 15 residues long. PCR employed 60 Vbeta and 13 Jbeta primers. Here immunoSEQ multiplex PCR was the method, and the copy in TCRdb shows in-frame clones only, minus some. This table holds some 150,000 clones, nearly 80% found once. The sequencing input was PBMCs. The chain employs TRBV5-1 and TRBJ2-5; 7 bases are shared with TRBD1. The receptor was isolated from a man aged 40-49 years in good health and CMV-seropositive. The CDR3 DNA sequence: TGCGCCAGCAGCGGGGGACAGTCAGTCCGGGAGACCCAGTACTTC. This encodes CASSGGQSVRETQYF.